In its sample, the clone carrying this T cell receptor (beta chain) was seen a few times. V was cut by 1 base and J by 0 bases, with 10 bases left in between. CDR1 and CDR2 (germline): KGHSH, LQKENI. CDR3 length: 16 residues. The sample comes from a study of regulatory T cells in long-lasting Graves disease. Building of the TCR beta libraries involved iRepertoire HTBI primers and Arm-PCR of CDR3 regions. TCRdb recomputed calls from the multiplex PCR reads with MiXCR, one row per CDR3 protein. Among about 500,000 distinct CDR3 sequences listed, more than 10% were seen once. Documented time point: newly diagnosed GD, antithyroid drugs for less than 3 months. RNA extracted from PBMCs served as the sequencing template. These same data were also listed under a study on T cells in Graves' hyperthyroidism and ophthalmopathy.

The chain uses TRBV18 and TRBJ2-4; D may correspond to TRBD1 or TRBD2 (5 bases each). The source was peripheral blood mononuclear cells (PBMCs), collected at new diagnosis, from a patient treated with antithyroid drugs. This clonotype was sampled from a woman aged 25 to 39 with Graves disease. The CDR3 DNA sequence: TGTGCCAGCTCACCACGGGGGAGTCTAGCCAAAAACATTCAGTACTTC. Amino acid sequence: CASSPRGSLAKNIQYF.